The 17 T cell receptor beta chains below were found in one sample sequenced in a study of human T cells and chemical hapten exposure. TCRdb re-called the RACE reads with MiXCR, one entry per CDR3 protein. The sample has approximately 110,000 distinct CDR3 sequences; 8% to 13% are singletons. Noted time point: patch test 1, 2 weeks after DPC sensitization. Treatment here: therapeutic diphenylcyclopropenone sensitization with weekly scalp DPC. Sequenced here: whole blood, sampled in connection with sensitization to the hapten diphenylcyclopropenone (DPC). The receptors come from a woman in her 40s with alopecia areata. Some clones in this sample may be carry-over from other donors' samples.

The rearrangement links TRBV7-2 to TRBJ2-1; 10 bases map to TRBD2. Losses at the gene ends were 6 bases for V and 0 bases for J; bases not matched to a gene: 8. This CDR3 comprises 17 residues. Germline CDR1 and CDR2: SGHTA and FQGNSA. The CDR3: CASRFGWTSGSYNEQFF. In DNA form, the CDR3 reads TGTGCCAGCAGATTCGGGTGGACTAGCGGCTCCTACAATGAGCAGTTCTTC.

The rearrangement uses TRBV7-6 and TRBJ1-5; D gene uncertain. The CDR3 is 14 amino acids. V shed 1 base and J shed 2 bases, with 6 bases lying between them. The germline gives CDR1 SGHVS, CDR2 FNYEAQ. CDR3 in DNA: TGTGCCAGCAGCTTAGAACCCCGCAATCAGCCCCAGCATTTT. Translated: CASSLEPRNQPQHF.

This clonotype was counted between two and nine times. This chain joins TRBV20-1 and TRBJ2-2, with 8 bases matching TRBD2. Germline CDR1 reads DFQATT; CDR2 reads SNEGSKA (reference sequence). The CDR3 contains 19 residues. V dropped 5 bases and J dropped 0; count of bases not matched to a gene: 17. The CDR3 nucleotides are TGCAGTGCTCCTAAACCACCGGTTGGTAGCGGGACGAACACCGGGGAGCTGTTTTTT. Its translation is CSAPKPPVGSGTNTGELFF.

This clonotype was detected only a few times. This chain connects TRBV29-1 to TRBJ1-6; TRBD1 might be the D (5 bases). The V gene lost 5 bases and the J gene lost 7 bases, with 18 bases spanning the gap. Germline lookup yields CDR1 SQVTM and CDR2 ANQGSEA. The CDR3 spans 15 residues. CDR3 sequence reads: CSVLEVEGRNSPLHF. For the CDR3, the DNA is TGCAGCGTTCTCGAGGTGGAGGGACGGAATTCACCCCTCCACTTT.

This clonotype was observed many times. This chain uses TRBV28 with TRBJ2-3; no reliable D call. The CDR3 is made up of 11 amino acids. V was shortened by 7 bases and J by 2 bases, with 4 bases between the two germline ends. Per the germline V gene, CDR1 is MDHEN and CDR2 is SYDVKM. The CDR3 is CASTNTDTQYF. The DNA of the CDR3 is TGTGCCAGCACAAACACAGATACGCAGTATTTT.

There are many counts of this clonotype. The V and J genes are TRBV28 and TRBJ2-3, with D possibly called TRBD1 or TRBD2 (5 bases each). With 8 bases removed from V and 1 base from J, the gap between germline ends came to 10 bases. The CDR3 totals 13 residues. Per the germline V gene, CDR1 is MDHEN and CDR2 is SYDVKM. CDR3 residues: CASLPGRTDTQYF. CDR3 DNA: TGTGCCAGCCTACCGGGGCGCACAGATACGCAGTATTTT.

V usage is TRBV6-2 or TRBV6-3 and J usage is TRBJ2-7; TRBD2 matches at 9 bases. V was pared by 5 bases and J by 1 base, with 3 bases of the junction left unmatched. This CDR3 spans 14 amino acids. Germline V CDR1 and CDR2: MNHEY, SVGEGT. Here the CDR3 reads CASSVAGVSYEQYF. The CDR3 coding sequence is TGTGCCAGCAGTGTAGCGGGAGTATCCTACGAGCAGTACTTC.

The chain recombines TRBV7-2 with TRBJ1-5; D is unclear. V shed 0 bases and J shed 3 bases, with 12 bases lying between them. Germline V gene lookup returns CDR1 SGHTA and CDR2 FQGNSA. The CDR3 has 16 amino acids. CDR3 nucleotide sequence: TGTGCCAGCAGCTTAGCGCCGGCAGCCATCAATCAGCCCCAGCATTTT. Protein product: CASSLAPAAINQPQHF. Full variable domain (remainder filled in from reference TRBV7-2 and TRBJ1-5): GAGVSQSPSNKVTEKGKDVELRCDPISGHTALYWYRQSLGQGLEFLIYFQGNSAPDKSGLPSDRFSAERTGGSVSTLTIQRTQQEDSAVYLCASSLAPAAINQPQHFGDGTRLSIL.

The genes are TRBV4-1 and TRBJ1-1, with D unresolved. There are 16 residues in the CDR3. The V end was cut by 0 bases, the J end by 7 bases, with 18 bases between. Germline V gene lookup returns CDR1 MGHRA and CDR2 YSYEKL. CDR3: CASSQEPVRVSGEAFF. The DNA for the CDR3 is TGCGCCAGCAGCCAAGAACCGGTCAGAGTCAGTGGTGAAGCTTTCTTT.

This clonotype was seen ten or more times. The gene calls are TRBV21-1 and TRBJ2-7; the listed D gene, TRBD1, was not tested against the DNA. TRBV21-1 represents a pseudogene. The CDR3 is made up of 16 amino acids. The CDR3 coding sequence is TGTGCCAGCAGCAAAGGGCGGCCAGGGCAGATGAGAGAGCAGTACTTC. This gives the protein CASSKGRPGQMREQYF.

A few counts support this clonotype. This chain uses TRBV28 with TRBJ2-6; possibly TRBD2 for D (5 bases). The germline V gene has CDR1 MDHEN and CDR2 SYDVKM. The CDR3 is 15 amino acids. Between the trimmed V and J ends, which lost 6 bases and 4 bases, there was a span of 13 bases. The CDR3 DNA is TGTGCCAGCAGGAAGGACTTCTTCGGGGCCAACGTCCTGACTTTC. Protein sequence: CASRKDFFGANVLTF.

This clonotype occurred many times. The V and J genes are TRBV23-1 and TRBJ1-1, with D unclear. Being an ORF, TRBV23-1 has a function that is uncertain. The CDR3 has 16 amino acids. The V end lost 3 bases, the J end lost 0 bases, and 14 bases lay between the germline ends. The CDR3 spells CASSHTSGQMNTEAFF. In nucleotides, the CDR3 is TGCGCCAGCAGTCACACCTCCGGTCAGATGAACACTGAAGCTTTCTTT.

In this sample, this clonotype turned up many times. CDR3 bases: TGTGCCAGCAGTTTGACAGGAAAAAACATTCAGTACTTC. The encoded protein is CASSLTGKNIQYF. J is TRBJ2-4 and V is TRBV28, with D possibly TRBD1 on 6 matching bases. Germline V CDR1 and CDR2: MDHEN, SYDVKM. The CDR3 has 13 residues. Between the trimmed V and J ends, which lost 3 bases and 4 bases, there was a span of 7 bases.

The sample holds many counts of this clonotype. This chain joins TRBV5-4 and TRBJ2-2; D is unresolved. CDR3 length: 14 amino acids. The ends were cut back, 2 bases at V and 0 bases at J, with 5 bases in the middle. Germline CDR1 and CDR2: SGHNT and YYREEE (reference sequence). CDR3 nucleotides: TGTGCCAGCAGCTTCCTGTCGAACACCGGGGAGCTGTTTTTT. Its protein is CASSFLSNTGELFF. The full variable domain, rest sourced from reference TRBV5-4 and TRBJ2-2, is ETGVTQSPTHLIKTRGQQVTLRCSSQSGHNTVSWYQQALGQGPQFIFQYYREEENGRGNFPPRFSGLQFPNYSSELNVNALELDDSALYLCASSFLSNTGELFFGEGSRLTVL.

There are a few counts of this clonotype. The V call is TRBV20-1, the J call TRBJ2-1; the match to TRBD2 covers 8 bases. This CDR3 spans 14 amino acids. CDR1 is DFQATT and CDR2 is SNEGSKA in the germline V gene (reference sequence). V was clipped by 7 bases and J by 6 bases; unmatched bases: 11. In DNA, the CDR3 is TGCAGTGGCGCCCCAGCGGGAGTCTCCAATGAGCAGTTCTTC. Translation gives CSGAPAGVSNEQFF.

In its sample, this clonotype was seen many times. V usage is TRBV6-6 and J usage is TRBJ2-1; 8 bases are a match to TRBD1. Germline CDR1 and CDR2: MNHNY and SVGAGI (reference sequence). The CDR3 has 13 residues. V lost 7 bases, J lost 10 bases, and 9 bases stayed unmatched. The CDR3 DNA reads TGTGCCAGCACCTACAGGGGGGCAGGGGAGCAGTTCTTC. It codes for CASTYRGAGEQFF.

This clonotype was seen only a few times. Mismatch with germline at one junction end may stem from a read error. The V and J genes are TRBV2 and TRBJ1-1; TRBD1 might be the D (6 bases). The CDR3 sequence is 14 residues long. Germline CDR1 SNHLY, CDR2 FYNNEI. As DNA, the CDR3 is TGTGCCAGCAGGGAAGGGATCAGGGGCCCTGAAGCTTTCTTT. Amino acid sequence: CASREGIRGPEAFF.